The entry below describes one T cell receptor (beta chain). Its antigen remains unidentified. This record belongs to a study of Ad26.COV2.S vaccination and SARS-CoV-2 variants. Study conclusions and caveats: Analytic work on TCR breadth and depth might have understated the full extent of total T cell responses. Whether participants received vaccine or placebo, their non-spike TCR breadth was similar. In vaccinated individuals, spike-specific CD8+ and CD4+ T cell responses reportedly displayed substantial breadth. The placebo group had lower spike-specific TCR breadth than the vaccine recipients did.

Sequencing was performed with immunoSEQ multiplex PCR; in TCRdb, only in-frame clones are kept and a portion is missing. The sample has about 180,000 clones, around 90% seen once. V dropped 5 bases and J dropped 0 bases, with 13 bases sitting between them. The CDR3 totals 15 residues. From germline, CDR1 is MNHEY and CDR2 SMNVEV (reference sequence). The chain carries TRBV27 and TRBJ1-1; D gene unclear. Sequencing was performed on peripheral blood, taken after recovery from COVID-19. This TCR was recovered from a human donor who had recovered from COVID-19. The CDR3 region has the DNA TGTGCCAGCAGTCCCGCCTCATTTCTGAACACTGAAGCTTTCTTT. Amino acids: CASSPASFLNTEAFF.